These T cell receptor beta chains were read from a single sample in a study of shared clonotypes between healthy human individuals. The repertoire was sequenced with immunoSEQ multiplex PCR; TCRdb's copy has only in-frame clones and lacks some. The sample has about 1.5 million clones; 95% to 99% are singletons. Sequenced: naive CD4+ T cells sorted from blood. These receptors came from a man in his thirties or forties in good health. The CDR3 runs from the conserved cysteine through the conserved F or W. A D gene is named only where the DNA matches it firmly. Size values are once, few and many counts, or a class for expanded clones, and some rows have none.

abundance	j_gene	v_gene	d_gene	CDR3aa	CDR3nt
.	TRBJ2-5	TRBV18	.	CASSPPTLLETQYF	TGTGCCAGCTCACCACCGACTTTGCTGGAGACCCAGTACTTC
.	TRBJ2-4	TRBV2	.	CASSAGPTGGIQYF	TGTGCCAGCAGCGCCGGGCCCACCGGGGGCATTCAGTACTTC
.	TRBJ1-5	TRBV5-1	.	CASSPEGKVGQPQHF	TGCGCCAGCAGCCCCGAGGGGAAGGTCGGTCAGCCTCAGCATTTT
.	TRBJ1-5	TRBV7-6	.	CASSLTAQGSNQPQHF	TGTGCCAGCAGCTTAACCGCACAGGGCTCCAATCAGCCCCAGCATTTT
.	TRBJ1-1	TRBV28	.	CASSFGTEAFF	TGTGCCAGCAGTTTCGGCACTGAAGCTTTCTTT
.	TRBJ2-5	TRBV5-1	TRBD1	CASSLAGTDQETQYF	TGCGCCAGCAGCTTGGCTGGGACAGACCAAGAGACCCAGTACTTC
.	TRBJ2-7	TRBV5-6	.	CASSLHRYYEQYF	TGTGCCAGCAGCCTGCACCGGTACTACGAGCAGTACTTC
.	TRBJ2-7	TRBV28	TRBD2	CASTLQLAGAYEQYF	TGTGCCAGCACCCTTCAACTTGCGGGAGCCTACGAGCAGTACTTC
once	TRBJ2-7	TRBV9	.	CASSVEPSREQYF	TGTGCCAGCAGCGTAGAGCCTTCCCGGGAGCAGTACTTC
.	TRBJ2-1	TRBV10-3	TRBD2	CAISGTISNEQFF	TGTGCCATCTCCGGGACTATATCCAATGAGCAGTTCTTC
.	TRBJ1-5	TRBV9	.	CASSLQGGGNQPQHF	TGTGCCAGCAGCCTACAGGGAGGGGGCAATCAGCCCCAGCATTTT
.	TRBJ2-7	TRBV11-2	.	CASSLVGGAGSYEQYF	TGTGCCAGCAGCTTAGTTGGGGGGGCAGGGAGTTACGAGCAGTACTTC
.	TRBJ2-3	TRBV19	.	CASSIQVGMGADTQYF	TGTGCCAGTAGTATACAGGTCGGCATGGGCGCAGATACGCAGTATTTT
.	TRBJ2-1	TRBV6-1	.	CASSVGDEQFF	TGTGCCAGCAGTGTAGGCGATGAGCAGTTCTTC
.	TRBJ2-2	TRBV5-1	.	CASSLVSTGELFF	TGCGCCAGCAGCTTGGTGTCCACCGGGGAGCTGTTTTTT
.	TRBJ2-2	TRBV7-6	.	CASSLGTIPSGELFF	TGTGCCAGCAGCTTAGGGACTATTCCGAGTGGGGAGCTGTTTTTT
.	TRBJ1-5	TRBV19	.	CASSSSYGGNQPQHF	TGTGCCAGTAGTTCTTCTTACGGGGGCAATCAGCCCCAGCATTTT
.	TRBJ2-1	TRBV7-9	.	CASSRGPRSGYNEQFF	TGTGCCAGCAGCCGTGGACCGAGGAGTGGATACAATGAGCAGTTCTTC
once	TRBJ2-7	TRBV10-1	TRBD2	CASRSSGNHGEQYF	TGCGCCAGCAGATCTAGCGGGAACCATGGAGAGCAGTACTTC
.	TRBJ1-1	TRBV30	.	CAWSATRYTEAFF	TGTGCCTGGAGTGCGACACGATACACTGAAGCTTTCTTT
.	TRBJ2-5	TRBV27	.	CASSTGGAETQYF	TGTGCCAGCAGTACGGGGGGCGCGGAGACCCAGTACTTC